The 14 T cell receptor beta chains below were found in one sample sequenced in a study of cytomegalovirus exposure and HLA in healthy donors. Clones were read by immunoSEQ multiplex PCR, and TCRdb kept only the in-frame ones, dropping some. The data contain 90,000 to 100,000 clones, 93% of them singletons. The sequencing sample was made of PBMCs. The receptors come from a woman aged 25 to 39 in good health and CMV-seropositive.

The chain recombines TRBV15 with TRBJ2-5, with 8 nucleotides matching TRBD1. The germline CDR1 and CDR2 sequences are LNHNV and YYDKDF (reference sequence). This CDR3 region has 14 residues. With 4 bases clipped from V and 4 bases from J, the junction kept 5 bases outside the gene matches. Written as DNA, the CDR3 is TGTGCCACCAGCACAGGACAGGGATCAGAGACCCAGTACTTC. Its translation is CATSTGQGSETQYF.

The chain couples TRBV9 to TRBJ1-1; D possibly corresponds to TRBD1 (5 bases). This CDR3 spans 14 amino acids. Between the trimmed V and J ends, which lost 0 bases and 1 base, there was a span of 7 bases. Per germline, CDR1 SGDLS and CDR2 YYNGEE. CDR3 coding DNA: TGTGCCAGCAGCGTAGTCGGGGGGAACACTGAAGCTTTCTTT. Its translation is CASSVVGGNTEAFF.

The V call is TRBV19, the J call TRBJ2-1; D not certain. There are 11 residues in the CDR3. Germline-derived CDR1 and CDR2 are LNHDA and SQIVND (reference sequence). Between the trimmed V and J ends, which lost 5 bases and 10 bases, there was a span of 9 bases. The CDR3 sequence is CASSDFLEQFF. The CDR3 DNA sequence: TGTGCCAGTAGTGACTTCTTAGAGCAGTTCTTC.

Only one count was recorded for this clone. The chain employs TRBV28 and TRBJ2-1; 7 bases are a match to TRBD2. Germline V lookup: CDR1 MDHEN, CDR2 SYDVKM. The CDR3 contains 16 residues. V lost 5 bases to trimming and J lost 6 bases; unmatched junction nucleotides: 13. The CDR3 region has the DNA TGTGCCAGCAGTCCACTAGCGCCCACTACTCTCAATGAGCAGTTCTTC. Translation gives CASSPLAPTTLNEQFF.

This chain connects TRBV23-1 to TRBJ2-2, with 7 bases fitting TRBD2. TRBV23-1 is annotated as an ORF whose role is uncertain. This CDR3 spans 17 amino acids. J lost 1 base, V lost 0 bases, and 5 bases had no gene match. The CDR3 protein is CASSQSAQRENTGELFF. CDR3 nucleotides: TGCGCCAGCAGTCAATCTGCTCAGCGGGAGAACACCGGGGAGCTGTTTTTT.

The chain employs TRBV19 and TRBJ2-2; weak D call: TRBD1 (6 bases). The CDR3 is 15 amino acids. Trimming pared 7 bases from V and 7 bases from J, leaving 19 bases between. From germline, CDR1 is LNHDA and CDR2 SQIVND (reference sequence). CDR3 loop: CASTQYNRAGGELFF. CDR3 nucleotides: TGTGCCAGTACCCAATATAACAGGGCAGGCGGGGAGCTGTTTTTT.

The chain uses TRBV5-6 and TRBJ1-2, with D possibly TRBD1 on 6 matching bases. The CDR3 is made up of 15 amino acids. Per the germline V gene, CDR1 is SGHDT and CDR2 is YYEEEE. Deletions cut 1 base from V and 3 bases from J, with 13 bases between. In DNA, the CDR3 is TGTGCCAGCAGCTTGAGAGGGGGTTTGGACTATGGCTACACCTTC. Protein: CASSLRGGLDYGYTF. The entire variable domain, with the rest obtained from reference TRBV5-6 and TRBJ1-2, is as follows: DAGVTQSPTHLIKTRGQQVTLRCSPKSGHDTVSWYQQALGQGPQFIFQYYEEEERQRGNFPDRFSGHQFPNYSSELNVNALLLGDSALYLCASSLRGGLDYGYTFGSGTRLTVV.

J is TRBJ1-2 and V is TRBV7-2; D perhaps matches TRBD1 (5 bases). Germline V gene sequence: CDR1 SGHTA, CDR2 FQGNSA. The length of the CDR3 is 13 residues. Between the trimmed V and J ends, which lost 3 bases and 4 bases, there was a span of 9 bases. The CDR3 coding sequence is TGTGCCAGCAGCTTGGGGGGAGGCTATGGCTACACCTTC. Its translation: CASSLGGGYGYTF. The variable domain in full, with the rest retrieved from reference TRBV7-2 and TRBJ1-2, is GAGVSQSPSNKVTEKGKDVELRCDPISGHTALYWYRQSLGQGLEFLIYFQGNSAPDKSGLPSDRFSAERTGGSVSTLTIQRTQQEDSAVYLCASSLGGGYGYTFGSGTRLTVV.

The rearrangement joins TRBV28 to TRBJ2-7, with TRBD1 matching over 8 bases. CDR1 is MDHEN and CDR2 is SYDVKM in the germline V gene. J was trimmed by 9 bases and V by 6 bases; bases with no gene match: 4. This CDR3 region has 11 residues. CDR3 loop: CASSSGTGQYF. The CDR3 DNA reads as TGTGCCAGCAGCTCAGGGACAGGGCAGTACTTC.

The chain combines TRBV4-1 with TRBJ2-1, with 10 bases fitting TRBD2. The junction had 10 bases not matched to a gene; V was cut back by 1 base and J by 7 bases. The CDR3 runs to 17 residues. Germline V gives CDR1 MGHRA, CDR2 YSYEKL. CDR3 amino acids: CASSQVASGSPINEQFF. As DNA, the CDR3 is TGCGCCAGCAGCCAAGTCGCTAGCGGGAGTCCGATTAATGAGCAGTTCTTC.

This clone was picked up a small number of times. The chain couples TRBV19 to TRBJ2-7; 9 bases fit TRBD1. This CDR3 spans 14 amino acids. The trim removed 4 bases at V and 2 bases at J, leaving 3 bases unmatched. CDR1 is LNHDA and CDR2 is SQIVND in the germline V gene (reference sequence). CDR3 sequence (DNA): TGTGCCAGTAGTACCGGGACAGGGCCCTACGAGCAGTACTTC. This encodes CASSTGTGPYEQYF. Full variable domain (missing parts from reference TRBV19 and TRBJ2-7): DGGITQSPKYLFRKEGQNVTLSCEQNLNHDAMYWYRQDPGQGLRLIYYSQIVNDFQKGDIAEGYSVSREKKESFPLTVTSAQKNPTAFYLCASSTGTGPYEQYFGPGTRLTVT.

V and J are TRBV7-9 and TRBJ1-3; 8 bases are shared with TRBD1. J gave up 2 bases and V 5 bases, and 8 bases lay outside the gene matches. From germline, CDR1 is SEHNR and CDR2 FQNEAQ (reference sequence). The CDR3 is 16 amino acids. This CDR3 reads CASSQDRDFPGNTIYF. Here the CDR3 DNA reads TGTGCCAGCAGCCAGGACAGGGATTTTCCTGGAAACACCATATATTTT.

This chain links TRBV29-1 with TRBJ2-7; TRBD2 is a possible D gene (6 bases). The CDR3 spans 14 residues. Germline-derived CDR1 and CDR2 are SQVTM and ANQGSEA. Trimming stripped 3 bases from V and 2 bases from J, with 14 bases between. The CDR3 loop reads CSVDPGSGPYEQYF. CDR3 in DNA: TGCAGCGTTGATCCCGGGAGTGGGCCCTACGAGCAGTACTTC.

The J gene is TRBJ1-2, the V gene TRBV5-8, with 12 bases identical to TRBD1. Germline V gene lookup returns CDR1 SGHTS and CDR2 YDEGEE. V shed 2 bases and J 4 bases; nucleotides not matched to a gene: 6. The CDR3 extends over 16 amino acids. CDR3 in DNA: TGTGCCAGCAGCTTCACCGGGACAGGGGGCTTCTATGGCTACACCTTC. Translation gives CASSFTGTGGFYGYTF.